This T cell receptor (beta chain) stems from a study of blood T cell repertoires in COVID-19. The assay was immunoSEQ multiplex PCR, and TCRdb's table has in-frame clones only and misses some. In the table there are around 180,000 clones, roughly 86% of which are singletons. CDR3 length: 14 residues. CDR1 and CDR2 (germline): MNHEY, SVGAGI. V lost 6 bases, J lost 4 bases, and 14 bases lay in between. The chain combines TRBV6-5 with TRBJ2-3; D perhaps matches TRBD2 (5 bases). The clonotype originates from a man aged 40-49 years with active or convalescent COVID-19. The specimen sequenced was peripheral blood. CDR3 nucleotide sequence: TGTGCCAGCAGGCGCCGGGGTCCCCCAGATACGCAGTATTTT. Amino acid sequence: CASRRRGPPDTQYF.